The 21 T cell receptor beta chains presented below share a single source sample, sequenced in a study of vaccination effects on CD4 cells after COVID-19. Under the ViraFEST assay, PBMC were stimulated with viral peptide pools so that antigen-specific CD4+ T cells expanded. Sequencing was performed afterwards. Scientists isolated CD4+ T cells after a roughly 10-day culture period ended. Confirmation by PCR established that the person had SARS-CoV-2 infection between March and December 2020. Only in-frame clones appear in the TCRdb table, and some are missing; sequencing was by immunoSEQ multiplex PCR. The table lists under 55,000 clones, approximately 70% of them singletons. Their antigens remain unidentified. Sequences were derived from CD4+ T cells from PBMCs cultured with a peptide pool, sampled before COVID-19 vaccination. All receptors come from a human donor who had a prior SARS-CoV-2 infection.

This clone appeared once. This rearrangement joins TRBV27 to TRBJ1-1; perhaps TRBD1 as D (6 bases). CDR1 is MNHEY and CDR2 is SMNVEV in the germline V gene (reference sequence). The CDR3 extends over 14 amino acids. V lost 2 bases, J lost 3 bases, and 10 bases lay in between. CDR3: CASSLIQGYTEAFF. DNA of the CDR3: TGTGCCAGCAGTTTAATACAGGGTTACACTGAAGCTTTCTTT.

The chain couples TRBV25-1 to TRBJ2-3; 12 bases are a match to TRBD2. This CDR3 is 15 amino acids long. The germline gives CDR1 MGHDK, CDR2 SYGVNS. With 2 bases clipped from V and 11 bases from J, the junction kept 8 bases outside the gene matches. The CDR3 coding sequence is TGTGCCAGCAGTGAAACGCTAGCGGGAGGGGGTGAGCAGTATTTT. Amino acid sequence: CASSETLAGGGEQYF.

The J gene is TRBJ2-7, the V gene TRBV11-1; 13 bases map to TRBD2. The CDR3 spans 14 residues. V shed 5 bases, J shed 12 bases, and the junction held 10 bases outside the gene matches. From germline, CDR1 is SGHAT and CDR2 FQDESV (reference sequence). This chain's CDR3 is CASSRLAGGIRRYF. The CDR3 coding sequence is TGTGCCAGCAGCCGACTAGCGGGAGGCATTCGACGGTACTTC.

This clone was picked up a small number of times. The DNA of the CDR3 is TGTGCCAGCAGTTACTTCGGACAGGGGAACACCGGGGAGCTGTTTTTT. This codes for CASSYFGQGNTGELFF. V is TRBV6-5 and J is TRBJ2-2; 8 positions match TRBD1. Germline loops: CDR1 MNHEY, CDR2 SVGAGI. The CDR3 runs 16 residues. J lost 1 base, V lost 1 base, and 2 bases had no gene match.

This clone has only one observation. The chain uses TRBV25-1 and TRBJ2-7; 9 bases are shared with TRBD1. This CDR3 spans 15 amino acids. The ends lost 8 bases at V and 3 bases at J; junction bases unmatched: 11. CDR1 is MGHDK and CDR2 is SYGVNS in the germline V gene. The CDR3 DNA reads as TGTGCCAGCGGAGGGTACAGGGGGCAGCACTACGAGCAGTACTTC. It codes for CASGGYRGQHYEQYF.

V gene TRBV15 combines with J gene TRBJ2-5; 7 nucleotides line up with TRBD2. With 0 bases clipped from V and 14 bases from J, the junction kept 9 bases outside the gene matches. The CDR3 is 13 amino acids. Per germline, CDR1 LNHNV and CDR2 YYDKDF (reference sequence). This CDR3 reads CATSRDRGLPAYF. The CDR3, as DNA: TGTGCCACCAGCAGAGATCGGGGACTACCGGCTTACTTC. Variable domain in full (rest from reference TRBV15 and TRBJ2-5): DAMVIQNPRYQVTQFGKPVTLSCSQTLNHNVMYWYQQKSSQAPKLLFHYYDKDFNNEADTPDNFQSRRPNTSFCFLDIRSPGLGDTAMYLCATSRDRGLPAYFGPGTRLLVL.

J is TRBJ2-6 and V is TRBV5-5, with D possibly being TRBD2 (5 bases). Per the germline V gene, CDR1 is SGHKS and CDR2 is YYEKEE (reference sequence). V lost 2 bases, J lost 1 base, and 10 bases lay in between. This CDR3 comprises 16 residues. The CDR3 loop is CASSFQWTSGANVLTF. As DNA, the CDR3 is TGTGCCAGCAGCTTTCAATGGACTTCTGGGGCCAACGTCCTGACTTTC.

This clone has a single count. This rearrangement joins TRBV7-6 to TRBJ2-5, with 9 positions matching TRBD2. The CDR3 extends over 15 amino acids. After removal of 2 bases from V and 2 bases from J, the junction contained 3 bases not matched to a gene. Germline CDR1 is SGHVS and CDR2 is FNYEAQ. DNA for the CDR3: TGTGCCAGCAGCTTATTAGCGGGGGATCAAGAGACCCAGTACTTC. It codes for CASSLLAGDQETQYF.

This clone turned up a few times. V is TRBV7-9 and J is TRBJ2-1; 9 bases agree with TRBD2. This CDR3 is built from 15 residues. V was clipped by 3 bases and J by 9 bases; unmatched bases: 9. Germline V CDR1 and CDR2: SEHNR, FQNEAQ (reference sequence). CDR3 DNA sequence: TGTGCCAGCAGCTTGAGGCGGGGGGGCCTCGTTGAGCAGTTCTTC. Translation gives CASSLRRGGLVEQFF. The entire variable domain, with the rest obtained from reference TRBV7-9 and TRBJ2-1, is as follows: DTGVSQNPRHKITKRGQNVTFRCDPISEHNRLYWYRQTLGQGPEFLTYFQNEAQLEKSRLLSDRFSAERPKGSFSTLEIQRTEQGDSAMYLCASSLRRGGLVEQFFGPGTRLTVL.

This rearrangement joins TRBV5-5 to TRBJ2-7; TRBD2 matches 14 bases. Germline loops: CDR1 SGHKS, CDR2 YYEKEE (reference sequence). Unmatched junction bases numbered 7, after V lost 5 bases and J lost 6 bases. CDR3 length: 15 residues. The DNA for the CDR3 is TGTGCCAGCAGACCCCCGGGACTAGCGGGAGTCGAGCAGTACTTC. Protein sequence: CASRPPGLAGVEQYF.

V and J are TRBV6-5 and TRBJ2-3; no reliable D call. Trimming took off 6 bases at V and 4 bases at J, with 11 bases between the two ends. CDR1 MNHEY and CDR2 SVGAGI come from the germline V gene. CDR3 size: 13 residues. CDR3 sequence: CASRRSGADTQYF. The CDR3 DNA sequence: TGTGCCAGCAGACGTTCTGGGGCAGATACGCAGTATTTT.

This chain links TRBV5-1 with TRBJ2-3, with a weak D call TRBD2 (5 bases). Germline V gene data show CDR1 as SGHRS and CDR2 as YFSETQ. This CDR3 has 15 amino acids. V dropped 4 bases and J dropped 6 bases, with 18 bases sitting between them. CDR3 coding DNA: TGCGCCAGCAGCGAACCGGGATCCCGCGGGGATACGCAGTATTTT. It specifies CASSEPGSRGDTQYF.

The chain employs TRBV6-2 or TRBV6-3 and TRBJ2-5, with 11 bases fitting TRBD2. The V segment lost 6 bases and the J segment 0 bases; nucleotides outside the gene matches: 6. This CDR3 has 16 amino acids. Germline lookup yields CDR1 MNHEY and CDR2 SVGEGT. This CDR3 reads CASSPPGLADQETQYF. CDR3 DNA sequence: TGTGCCAGCAGCCCTCCGGGACTAGCGGACCAAGAGACCCAGTACTTC.

This clone was seen a single time. The chain employs TRBV3-1 (or the pseudogene TRBV3-2) and TRBJ1-2; D unclear. The germline V and J ends were trimmed by 4 bases and 3 bases, with 18 bases remaining between them. Looked up from germline, CDR1 is LGHDT and CDR2 is YNNKEL (reference sequence). There are 16 residues in the CDR3. CDR3 region: CASSRSVDGEYYGYTF. In nucleotides, the CDR3 is TGTGCCAGCAGCCGCTCCGTAGACGGGGAATACTATGGCTACACCTTC.

This clone has only one observation. The chain uses TRBV5-1 and TRBJ1-4, with 11 bases matching TRBD1. Trimming cost V 0 bases and J 8 bases; bases outside gene matches: 3. The CDR3 runs 15 residues. In germline, CDR1 is SGHRS, CDR2 YFSETQ. CDR3: CASSLAGTGGEKLFF. DNA of the CDR3: TGCGCCAGCAGCTTGGCCGGGACAGGGGGGGAAAAACTGTTTTTT.

The chain joins TRBV11-2 to TRBJ1-2, with TRBD1 matching over 9 bases. Per germline, CDR1 SGHAT and CDR2 FQNNGV. Trimming at V came to 6 bases and at J to 5 bases, leaving 7 bases not matched to a gene. The CDR3 runs 14 residues. CDR3 protein: CASSPDRGRYGYTF. CDR3 in DNA: TGTGCCAGCAGTCCCGACAGGGGGAGGTATGGCTACACCTTC.

The chain links TRBV4-1 to TRBJ2-3; D is perhaps TRBD1 or TRBD2 (6 bases each). V lost 0 bases, J lost 4 bases, and 20 bases lay in between. There are 18 residues in the CDR3. Germline CDR1 reads MGHRA; CDR2 reads YSYEKL. CDR3 in DNA: TGCGCCAGCAGCCAAGATCCGCCGGGGGCCAGCTACGCAGATACGCAGTATTTT. Its protein is CASSQDPPGASYADTQYF.

This clone was counted a single time. This rearrangement joins TRBV6-5 to TRBJ1-5; D not resolved. This CDR3 region has 15 residues. CDR1 MNHEY and CDR2 SVGAGI come from the germline V gene. V lost 6 bases and J lost 0, with 12 bases in between. CDR3 loop: CASSLFRDSNQPQHF. In DNA form, the CDR3 reads TGTGCCAGCAGCTTGTTCCGGGATAGCAATCAGCCCCAGCATTTT.

The chain is built from TRBV2 and TRBJ1-2; D call uncertain. Trimming took off 0 bases at V and 4 bases at J, with 12 bases between the two ends. CDR1 is SNHLY and CDR2 is FYNNEI in the germline V gene. This CDR3 comprises 15 residues. This CDR3 is CASSEALRLGYGYTF. The DNA for the CDR3 is TGTGCCAGCAGTGAAGCGCTCAGGTTGGGCTATGGCTACACCTTC. The full variable domain, completed using reference TRBV2 and TRBJ1-2, is EPEVTQTPSHQVTQMGQEVILRCVPISNHLYFYWYRQILGQKVEFLVSFYNNEISEKSEIFDDQFSVERPDGSNFTLKIRSTKLEDSAMYFCASSEALRLGYGYTFGSGTRLTVV.

V gene TRBV30 combines with J gene TRBJ2-5; the D gene is possibly TRBD2 (6 bases). The CDR3 contains 16 residues. Germline V gene sequence: CDR1 GTSNPN, CDR2 SVGIG (reference sequence). V shed 6 bases and J shed 5 bases, with 25 bases lying between them. CDR3 amino acids: CACRGSTVSRGETQYF. In DNA, the CDR3 is TGTGCCTGCCGGGGTTCCACAGTTAGTCGGGGGGAGACCCAGTACTTC.

This clone was seen a handful of times. V gene TRBV11-2 combines with J gene TRBJ1-5; no clear D. This CDR3 has 13 residues. CDR1 and CDR2 from the germline V gene are SGHAT and FQNNGV. V was pared by 2 bases and J by 7 bases, with 9 bases between. CDR3 sequence reads: CASSLSFGQPQHF. As DNA, the CDR3 is TGTGCCAGCAGCTTATCGTTCGGGCAGCCCCAGCATTTT.